This TCR beta chain is from a study of blood T cell repertoires in COVID-19. Sequencing used immunoSEQ multiplex PCR; TCRdb keeps in-frame clones, though not all of them. Among about 390,000 clones listed, roughly 89% were seen once. CDR1 is LNHDA, CDR2 SQIVND, per germline (reference sequence). Trimming removed 7 bases from V and 3 bases from J, with 15 bases in between. The CDR3 consists of 14 residues. V usage is TRBV19 and J usage is TRBJ1-1; tentative D call: TRBD1 (5 bases). The specimen sequenced was PBMCs or T cells enriched from blood (not recorded which). The sequence was obtained from a woman aged 50 to 60 who had recovered from COVID-19. CDR3 amino acids: CASKVGQGDTEAFF. CDR3 nucleotide sequence: TGTGCCAGTAAGGTAGGGCAGGGTGACACTGAAGCTTTCTTT.